A single sample gave rise to the 32 T cell receptor beta chains below, sequenced in a study of identical twins. One entry per CDR3 protein, called by TCRdb with MiXCR from the 5' RACE reads. Of approximately 210,000 distinct CDR3 sequences in the sample, approximately 5.9% are singletons; the top ten hold 13% to 15%. These data are also associated with another study on T cells expressing NK-cell markers.

The sequencing input was CD8+ T cells sorted from blood. These receptors came from a young woman in good health.

This clonotype came up a few times. The rearrangement uses TRBV4-1 and TRBJ2-7, with a weak D call TRBD2 (6 bases). The CDR3 consists of 15 residues. Germline CDR1 MGHRA, CDR2 YSYEKL. Deletions cut 0 bases from V and 1 base from J, with 10 bases between. Here the CDR3 DNA reads TGCGCCAGCAGCCAAGAGACGCGGGGATCCTACGAGCAGTACTTC. Residues: CASSQETRGSYEQYF.

This clonotype has only a few counts. The chain recombines TRBV14 with TRBJ1-1; TRBD1 aligns across 8 bases. Germline CDR1 and CDR2: SGHDN and FVKESK. CDR3 length: 15 amino acids. V shed 5 bases and J 0 bases; nucleotides not matched to a gene: 5. CDR3 in DNA: TGTGCCAGCAGCGCACAGGGGGTGATGAACACTGAAGCTTTCTTT. Translated, it gives CASSAQGVMNTEAFF. The full variable domain, completed using reference TRBV14 and TRBJ1-1, is EAGVTQFPSHSVIEKGQTVTLRCDPISGHDNLYWYRRVMGKEIKFLLHFVKESKQDESGMPNNRFLAERTGGTYSTLKVQPAELEDSGVYFCASSAQGVMNTEAFFGQGTRLTVV.

This chain links TRBV19 with TRBJ2-7; 9 nucleotides align to TRBD2. CDR3 size: 14 residues. V lost 5 bases to trimming and J lost 2 bases; unmatched junction nucleotides: 4. The germline CDR1 and CDR2 sequences are LNHDA and SQIVND (reference sequence). The CDR3 protein is CASSGAGGPYEQYF. The CDR3 DNA sequence: TGTGCCAGTAGTGGCGCGGGGGGGCCCTACGAGCAGTACTTC.

The V and J genes are TRBV6-2 or TRBV6-3 and TRBJ2-7; no firm D call. This CDR3 is built from 12 residues. Germline CDR1 is MNHEY and CDR2 is SVGEGT. Trimming stripped 2 bases from V and 3 bases from J, with 5 bases between. The CDR3 DNA reads as TGTGCCAGCAGTTACGGCCTCTACGAGCAGTACTTC. Amino acids: CASSYGLYEQYF.

This clonotype was seen a few times. CDR3 in amino acids: CASSLSGQGSDEQYF. CDR3 in DNA: TGTGCCAGCAGCTTGTCGGGACAGGGATCGGACGAGCAGTACTTC. J is TRBJ2-7 and V is TRBV7-3; 9 nucleotides match TRBD1. The ends lost 3 bases at V and 5 bases at J; junction bases unmatched: 8. Germline loops: CDR1 SGHTA, CDR2 FQGTGA. This CDR3 comprises 15 residues. Supplemented by reference TRBV7-3 and TRBJ2-7, the full variable domain reads GAGVSQTPSNKVTEKGKYVELRCDPISGHTALYWYRQSLGQGPEFLIYFQGTGAADDSGLPNDRFFAVRPEGSVSTLKIQRTERGDSAVYLCASSLSGQGSDEQYFGPGTRLTVT.

This clonotype was observed at least ten times. J is TRBJ2-1 and V is TRBV14; maybe TRBD2 (5 bases). This CDR3 contains 17 residues. Trimming shortened V by 1 base and J by 8 bases, and 21 bases separated the two germline ends. Germline lookup yields CDR1 SGHDN and CDR2 FVKESK. The CDR3 spells CASSQVIGPSGSDEQFF. Written as DNA, the CDR3 is TGTGCCAGCAGCCAAGTAATCGGACCCTCGGGGTCGGATGAGCAGTTCTTC. Supplemented by reference TRBV14 and TRBJ2-1, the full variable domain reads EAGVTQFPSHSVIEKGQTVTLRCDPISGHDNLYWYRRVMGKEIKFLLHFVKESKQDESGMPNNRFLAERTGGTYSTLKVQPAELEDSGVYFCASSQVIGPSGSDEQFFGPGTRLTVL.

The rearrangement joins TRBV11-1 to TRBJ1-6; D gene unclear. CDR1 is SGHAT and CDR2 is FQDESV in the germline V gene (reference sequence). The V and J ends lost 2 bases and 0 bases respectively, with 14 bases between them. This CDR3 has 18 amino acids. The CDR3 loop is CASSLSLAGSSYNSPLHF. The CDR3 DNA is TGTGCCAGCAGCTTAAGCTTAGCCGGGAGCTCCTATAATTCACCCCTCCACTTT.

The chain recombines TRBV20-1 with TRBJ2-5, with 7 bases that match TRBD2. The V gene end was trimmed by 2 bases and the J gene end by 1 base; junction bases not matched to a gene: 10. Germline loops: CDR1 DFQATT, CDR2 SNEGSKA (reference sequence). The CDR3 contains 16 residues. The CDR3 reads CSARRRLAVIQETQYF. DNA for the CDR3: TGCAGTGCTAGAAGGCGTCTAGCGGTTATCCAAGAGACCCAGTACTTC.

The chain employs TRBV15 and TRBJ2-1; tentative D call: TRBD1 (6 bases). CDR3 size: 17 residues. Trimming took off 1 base at V and 4 bases at J, with 17 bases between the two ends. CDR1 is LNHNV, CDR2 YYDKDF, per germline (reference sequence). This CDR3 is CATSRAPGTTSYNEQFF. The DNA of the CDR3 is TGTGCCACCAGCAGAGCCCCAGGGACAACATCATACAATGAGCAGTTCTTC.

This clonotype has only a few counts. The rearrangement joins TRBV20-1 to TRBJ2-1; 9 bases agree with TRBD2. V lost 3 bases to trimming and J lost 9 bases; unmatched junction nucleotides: 9. The CDR3 length is 14 residues. The germline V gene has CDR1 DFQATT and CDR2 SNEGSKA (reference sequence). The CDR3 nucleotides read TGCAGTGCTAGTTTTAGCGGGAGTATAAGTGAGCAGTTCTTC. This sequence encodes CSASFSGSISEQFF.

This clonotype was found a few times. This sequence joins TRBV19 and TRBJ2-1, with 13 bases fitting TRBD2. From germline, CDR1 is LNHDA and CDR2 SQIVND (reference sequence). The CDR3 is 15 amino acids. The V and J ends lost 3 bases and 7 bases, in that order; junction bases with no gene match: 3. CDR3 in DNA: TGTGCCAGTAGTATCGTACTAGCGGGGGGGAATGAGCAGTTCTTC. This codes for CASSIVLAGGNEQFF.

This clonotype has only a few counts. The chain couples TRBV7-2 to TRBJ2-7; 10 nucleotides align to TRBD2. J gave up 4 bases and V 3 bases, and 12 bases lay outside the gene matches. Germline lookup yields CDR1 SGHTA and CDR2 FQGNSA. The CDR3 contains 17 residues. CDR3 loop: CASSFGPLSGRYYEQYF. The CDR3 bases are TGTGCCAGCAGCTTCGGCCCGCTTAGCGGGAGGTATTACGAGCAGTACTTC.

V gene TRBV14 combines with J gene TRBJ2-1, with 13 bases identical to TRBD2. CDR3 length: 16 residues. Germline CDR1 and CDR2: SGHDN and FVKESK. After removal of 4 bases from V and 6 bases from J, the junction contained 6 bases not matched to a gene. CDR3 loop: CASSPLLAGGINEQFF. The CDR3 DNA reads as TGTGCCAGCAGCCCCCTACTAGCGGGAGGGATCAATGAGCAGTTCTTC.

The V gene is TRBV12-3 or TRBV12-4, the J gene TRBJ1-1, with D perhaps matching TRBD1 (5 bases). Trimming cost V 4 bases and J 5 bases, with 8 bases left between them. This CDR3 contains 12 residues. The CDR3 here is CASSWGETEAFF. For the CDR3, the DNA is TGTGCCAGCAGTTGGGGGGAAACTGAAGCTTTCTTT.

In this sample, this clonotype turned up a few times. The chain joins TRBV15 to TRBJ2-7, with no clear D. V was trimmed by 5 bases and J by 6 bases, leaving 14 bases between them. The CDR3 has 13 amino acids. The V gene's germline CDR1 is LNHNV and CDR2 YYDKDF (reference sequence). CDR3: CATSHSETAEQYF. The CDR3 nucleotides read TGTGCCACCAGCCACTCCGAAACGGCCGAGCAGTACTTC.

This clonotype was seen more than once but under ten times. The chain employs TRBV2 and TRBJ1-1, with D maybe TRBD1 (5 bases). This CDR3 is built from 14 residues. V lost 7 bases and J 1 base, leaving 13 bases between the germline ends. The germline CDR1 and CDR2 sequences are SNHLY and FYNNEI. This CDR3 reads CASTARGWNTEAFF. CDR3 nucleotide sequence: TGTGCCAGCACCGCACGGGGCTGGAACACTGAAGCTTTCTTT.

Remarks on this clonotype: The junction differs from germline at one of its ends, possibly a read error. CDR3 in DNA: TGCAGTGGTAGAGATACAGGATCAAATCAGCCCCAGCATTTT. The encoded protein is CSGRDTGSNQPQHF. V and J are TRBV20-1 and TRBJ1-5; tentatively, D is TRBD1 (5 bases). This CDR3 is 14 amino acids long. Per the germline V gene, CDR1 is DFQATT and CDR2 is SNEGSKA (reference sequence).

This chain connects TRBV5-6 to TRBJ1-1; tentative D call: TRBD1 (5 bases). The CDR3 runs 13 residues. Germline assignment: CDR1 SGHDT and CDR2 YYEEEE. Between the trimmed V and J ends, which lost 4 bases and 7 bases, there was a span of 14 bases. CDR3 bases: TGTGCCAGCAGCGCCGGGACGCCCCTTGAAGCTTTCTTT. Protein sequence: CASSAGTPLEAFF.

In its sample, this clonotype was seen a few times. The CDR3 region has the DNA TGTGCCAGCAGCGTCCGGGCCCTACCCTACGAGCAGTACTTC. Residues: CASSVRALPYEQYF. The rearrangement joins TRBV9 to TRBJ2-7, with D uncertain. Germline CDR1 is SGDLS and CDR2 is YYNGEE. There are 14 residues in the CDR3. Trimming left V 2 bases short and J 2 bases short, with 11 bases between.

This clonotype was detected ten times or more. The J gene is TRBJ2-7, the V gene TRBV9, with 9 nucleotides matching TRBD2. The CDR3 loop spans 15 amino acids. The V gene end was trimmed by 3 bases and the J gene end by 3 bases; junction bases not matched to a gene: 7. Per germline, CDR1 SGDLS and CDR2 YYNGEE. DNA for the CDR3: TGTGCCAGCAGCGCGAGCGGGGGGCCCCACTACGAGCAGTACTTC. It specifies CASSASGGPHYEQYF. Full variable domain (rest looked up from reference TRBV9 and TRBJ2-7): DSGVTQTPKHLITATGQRVTLRCSPRSGDLSVYWYQQSLDQGLQFLIQYYNGEERAKGNILERFSAQQFPDLHSELNLSSLELGDSALYFCASSASGGPHYEQYFGPGTRLTVT.

This clonotype was detected only a few times. The rearrangement links TRBV29-1 to TRBJ1-1, with D possibly TRBD1 on 5 matching bases. V was shortened by 5 bases and J by 4 bases, with 14 bases between the two germline ends. CDR3 size: 13 residues. Germline V CDR1 and CDR2: SQVTM, ANQGSEA. This CDR3 is CSVWDGGGTEAFF. The CDR3, as DNA: TGCAGCGTTTGGGACGGCGGCGGCACTGAAGCTTTCTTT.

In this sample, this clonotype turned up a few times. This sequence joins TRBV3-1 and TRBJ2-5; the D gene is possibly TRBD2 (7 bases). Germline V gives CDR1 LGHDT, CDR2 YNNKEL (reference sequence). The CDR3 has 15 residues. V was trimmed by 1 base and J by 5 bases, leaving 14 bases between them. CDR3 sequence (DNA): TGTGCCAGCAGCCAAGCCAGGGGTAGCGGGGAGACCCAGTACTTC. Translating it yields CASSQARGSGETQYF.

Points on this clonotype: This may come from a read error, since a much larger clone is one base off. V and J are TRBV9 and TRBJ2-5; a possible D gene is TRBD1 (6 bases). CDR1 SGDLS and CDR2 YYNGEE come from the germline V gene. This CDR3 has 15 residues. CDR3 nucleotides: TGTGCCAGCAGCGTAGGGCAGGGGTTCCAAGAGACCCAGTGCTTC. It is translated as CASSVGQGFQETQCF.

This clonotype appeared many times. V and J are TRBV11-2 and TRBJ2-7; D perhaps matches TRBD2 (5 bases). CDR1 is SGHAT, CDR2 FQNNGV, per germline. The CDR3 spans 12 residues. V lost 5 bases, J lost 2 bases, and 7 bases lay in between. The CDR3 sequence: CASSTGTYEQYF. DNA for the CDR3: TGTGCCAGCAGCACGGGGACCTACGAGCAGTACTTC.

This sequence joins TRBV20-1 and TRBJ2-3, with a possible D match to TRBD2 (6 bases). In germline, CDR1 is DFQATT, CDR2 SNEGSKA (reference sequence). Trimming removed 5 bases from V and 0 bases from J, with 15 bases in between. The CDR3 sequence is 15 residues long. CDR3 amino acids: CSASLWGVSTDTQYF. The CDR3 nucleotides are TGCAGTGCTTCCCTCTGGGGGGTGAGCACAGATACGCAGTATTTT.

This clonotype was picked up many times. The rearrangement uses TRBV7-6 and TRBJ1-2, with D perhaps TRBD1 (6 bases). The CDR3 runs 14 residues. The germline CDR1 and CDR2 sequences are SGHVS and FNYEAQ. Trimming shortened V by 5 bases and J by 3 bases, and 13 bases separated the two germline ends. The CDR3 protein is CASSRGAGDYGYTF. The CDR3 DNA follows: TGTGCCAGCAGCCGGGGGGCAGGGGACTATGGCTACACCTTC.

Many counts were recorded for this clonotype. The chain carries TRBV29-1 and TRBJ2-7; D is perhaps TRBD2 (6 bases). CDR1 and CDR2 from the germline V gene are SQVTM and ANQGSEA. CDR3 length equals 13 residues. The V end was cut by 7 bases, the J end by 4 bases, with 17 bases between. DNA for the CDR3: TGCAGCGCCAACGGGGGTAGTCGATACGAGCAGTACTTC. Translated, it gives CSANGGSRYEQYF.

This clonotype showed up many times. The chain has TRBV7-9 and TRBJ1-4, with D possibly being TRBD1 (6 bases). The CDR3 has 12 amino acids. Per the germline V gene, CDR1 is SEHNR and CDR2 is FQNEAQ (reference sequence). The V and J ends lost 7 bases and 8 bases respectively, with 11 bases between them. Here the CDR3 DNA reads TGTGCCAGCACCACAGGGTTCGAAAAACTGTTTTTT. Translated: CASTTGFEKLFF.

This clonotype was seen only a few times. This chain connects TRBV7-9 to TRBJ2-2; D remains unclear. The length of the CDR3 is 14 residues. CDR1 SEHNR and CDR2 FQNEAQ come from the germline V gene (reference sequence). The ends were cut back, 2 bases at V and 6 bases at J, with 10 bases in the middle. The CDR3 reads CASSLFEAPGELFF. The CDR3, as DNA: TGTGCCAGCAGCTTATTCGAAGCCCCCGGGGAGCTGTTTTTT.

This clonotype occurred many times. V gene TRBV12-3 or TRBV12-4 combines with J gene TRBJ2-2; 9 nucleotides line up with TRBD2. The junction had 1 base not matched to a gene; V was cut back by 4 bases and J by 1 base. The CDR3 has 15 residues. CDR3: CASSSAGGNTGELFF. The CDR3 DNA sequence: TGTGCCAGCAGTTCAGCGGGGGGGAACACCGGGGAGCTGTTTTTT.

This clonotype was recorded at least ten times. V is TRBV19 and J is TRBJ2-5, with no clear D. The V end lost 5 bases, the J end lost 3 bases, and 10 bases lay between the germline ends. CDR1 and CDR2 (germline): LNHDA, SQIVND (reference sequence). The CDR3 sequence is 13 residues long. CDR3 loop: CASSPWPKETQYF. As DNA, the CDR3 is TGTGCCAGTAGTCCCTGGCCGAAAGAGACCCAGTACTTC.

This clonotype was detected a few times. CDR3: CASSPQGRNYEQYF. The CDR3 coding sequence is TGTGCCAGCAGCCCGCAGGGTCGAAACTACGAGCAGTACTTC. The rearrangement uses TRBV7-9 and TRBJ2-7, with TRBD1 as a possible D gene (5 bases). From germline, CDR1 is SEHNR and CDR2 FQNEAQ (reference sequence). V lost 5 bases to trimming and J lost 3 bases, with 14 bases between them. The CDR3 has 14 residues.